Each of the 5 T cell receptor beta chains below was sequenced from the same sample in a study of metastatic and nonmetastatic thyroid tumors. Patients had received no treatment of any kind before thyroid surgery. TCRdb reanalyzed the PCR reads with MiXCR. The sample records 20,000 or so clones, roughly 25% being singletons. Sequencing used tumor tissue. These receptors all come from a female donor with papillary thyroid cancer or a benign thyroid nodule (not recorded which). Some clones in this sample may be carry-over from other donors' samples.

The chain employs TRBV19 and TRBJ1-2; 9 positions agree with TRBD1. Germline V gives CDR1 LNHDA, CDR2 SQIVND (reference sequence). V shed 7 bases and J 7 bases; nucleotides not matched to a gene: 7. The CDR3 contains 13 residues. The CDR3 loop reads CASNSGTGFGYTF. DNA for the CDR3: TGTGCCAGTAACTCCGGGACAGGGTTTGGCTACACCTTC.

The chain uses TRBV7-2 and TRBJ1-1; TRBD1 aligns across 8 bases. This CDR3 contains 14 residues. The V and J ends lost 5 bases and 2 bases, in that order; junction bases with no gene match: 4. Germline V lookup: CDR1 SGHTA, CDR2 FQGNSA. This CDR3 reads CASSMGQANTEAFF. The CDR3 bases are TGTGCCAGCAGCATGGGACAGGCAAACACTGAAGCTTTCTTT.

This clone occurred many times. The rearrangement joins TRBV5-4 to TRBJ2-1; D gene uncertain. The CDR3 runs 15 residues. The germline V gene encodes CDR1 SGHNT and CDR2 YYREEE (reference sequence). The V and J ends lost 0 bases and 5 bases respectively, with 12 bases between them. The CDR3 DNA reads as TGTGCCAGCAGCTTGGCTATTTTCGACAACAATGAGCAGTTCTTC. This sequence encodes CASSLAIFDNNEQFF.

Sample share makes this clone medium-sized. The V call is TRBV6-2 or TRBV6-3, the J call TRBJ2-1; D may be TRBD2 (6 bases). Trimming removed 10 bases from V and 4 bases from J, with 17 bases in between. Germline CDR1 MNHEY, CDR2 SVGEGT. CDR3 length: 14 amino acids. The CDR3 sequence: CATNRQGGYNEQFF. Here the CDR3 DNA reads TGTGCCACCAACCGTCAGGGAGGTTACAATGAGCAGTTCTTC.

This clone was seen many times. Here the CDR3 reads CSAGRQGEASGSNGEQFF. CDR3 in DNA: TGCAGTGCCGGGAGACAGGGGGAGGCGAGCGGGAGTAATGGTGAGCAGTTCTTC. The V call is TRBV20-1, the J call TRBJ2-1, with a weak D call TRBD1 (9 bases). Germline CDR1 reads DFQATT; CDR2 reads SNEGSKA (reference sequence). V was trimmed by 6 bases and J by 9 bases, leaving 33 bases between them. The length of the CDR3 is 18 residues.